The present TCR beta chain was sequenced within a study of spatial heterogeneity in lung cancer. Study details: There were 65 or so donors, all of them untreated patients with early-stage non-small cell lung cancer. Study outcomes and limitations: Among blood samples, ubiquitous expanded tumor TCRs appeared more at resection than at follow-up.

Documented time point: blood at routine non-recurrence follow-up after resection. Sequencing of whole RNA from tumor, nontumor lung or frozen PBMC involved no sorting. Every TCR cDNA molecule bore a unique molecular identifier. Each CDR3 protein is one row after TCRdb ran MiXCR on the 5' RACE reads. Among under 45,000 distinct CDR3 sequences listed, more than 6.5% were seen once. This clonotype was recorded at least ten times. What it recognizes is unknown. Sequences were derived from PBMCs, sampled at follow-up. The TCR comes from a male donor with early-stage non-small cell lung cancer.

This chain's CDR3 is CASSKRGGLGEQFF. In DNA form, the CDR3 reads TGTGCCAGCAGCAAGCGGGGTGGCCTGGGTGAGCAGTTCTTC. The gene calls are TRBV7-2 and TRBJ2-1, with 7 positions matching TRBD2. Germline lookup yields CDR1 SGHTA and CDR2 FQGNSA. The CDR3 extends over 14 amino acids. J was trimmed by 9 bases and V by 5 bases; bases with no gene match: 10.